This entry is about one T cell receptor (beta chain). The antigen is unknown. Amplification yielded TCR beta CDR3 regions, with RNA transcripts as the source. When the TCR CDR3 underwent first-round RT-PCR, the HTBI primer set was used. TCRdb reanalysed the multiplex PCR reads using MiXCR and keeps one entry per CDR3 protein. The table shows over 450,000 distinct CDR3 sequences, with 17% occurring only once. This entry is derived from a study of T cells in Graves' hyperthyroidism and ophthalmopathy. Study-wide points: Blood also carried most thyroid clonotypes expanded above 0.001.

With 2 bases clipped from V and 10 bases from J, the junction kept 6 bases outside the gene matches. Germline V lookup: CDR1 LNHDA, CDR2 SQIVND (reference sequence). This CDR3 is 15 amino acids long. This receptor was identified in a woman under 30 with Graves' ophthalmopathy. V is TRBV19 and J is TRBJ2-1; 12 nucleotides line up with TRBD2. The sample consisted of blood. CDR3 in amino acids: CASSILAGGPREQFF. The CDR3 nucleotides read TGTGCCAGTAGTATACTAGCGGGAGGGCCGAGGGAGCAGTTCTTC. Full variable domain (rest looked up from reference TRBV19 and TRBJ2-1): DGGITQSPKYLFRKEGQNVTLSCEQNLNHDAMYWYRQDPGQGLRLIYYSQIVNDFQKGDIAEGYSVSREKKESFPLTVTSAQKNPTAFYLCASSILAGGPREQFFGPGTRLTVL.